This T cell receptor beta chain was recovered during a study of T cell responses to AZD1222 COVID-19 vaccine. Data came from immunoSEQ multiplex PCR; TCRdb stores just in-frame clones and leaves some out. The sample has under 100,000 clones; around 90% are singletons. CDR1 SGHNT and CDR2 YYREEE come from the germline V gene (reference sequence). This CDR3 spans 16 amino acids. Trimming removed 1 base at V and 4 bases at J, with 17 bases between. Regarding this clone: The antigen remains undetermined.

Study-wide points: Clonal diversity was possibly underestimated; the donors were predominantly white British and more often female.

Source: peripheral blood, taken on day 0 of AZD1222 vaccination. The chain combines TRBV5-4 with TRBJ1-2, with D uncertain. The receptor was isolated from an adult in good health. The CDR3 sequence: CASSLFPDGVGYGYTF. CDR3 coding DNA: TGTGCCAGCAGCTTGTTCCCGGACGGGGTGGGCTATGGCTACACCTTC.